The rows below give T cell receptor beta chains drawn from one sample of a study of radiotherapy plus CTLA-4 blockade in lung cancer. The assay was immunoSEQ multiplex PCR, and TCRdb's table has in-frame clones only and misses some. The profile shows some 37,000 clones, 70% to 80% of them singletons. The material was peripheral blood, obtained from a patient treated with radiotherapy plus ipilimumab. The receptors were gathered from a human donor with non-small cell lung cancer who had stable disease on radiotherapy plus ipilimumab. Each CDR3 is given with its conserved first and last residue. D genes are given only for firm matches. Only part of the rows carry a size: once, few, many, or a class if the clone is expanded.

j_call v_call clone_size d_call cdr3_aa cdr3_nt
TRBJ2-1 TRBV19 NA NA CASSPHTFGGSYNEQFF TGTGCCAGTAGTCCTCATACCTTCGGCGGCTCCTACAATGAGCAGTTCTTC
TRBJ2-3 TRBV11-2 NA TRBD1 CASAVSHRGDTQYF TGTGCCAGTGCCGTCAGCCACAGGGGAGATACGCAGTATTTT
TRBJ2-2 TRBV2 NA NA CASIGGVIGTGELFF TGTGCCAGCATTGGTGGGGTAATAGGGACCGGGGAGCTGTTTTTT
TRBJ2-1 TRBV11-2 NA NA CASSPRGQSYNEQFF TGTGCCAGCAGCCCCCGAGGACAGTCCTACAATGAGCAGTTCTTC
TRBJ1-6 TRBV6-6 few TRBD1 CASSPQGGNSPLHF TGTGCCAGCAGCCCCCAGGGGGGTAATTCACCCCTCCACTTT
TRBJ1-4 TRBV7-2 few TRBD1 CASRTGFRGTNEKLFF TGTGCCAGCAGGACAGGGTTTAGGGGAACTAATGAAAAACTGTTTTTT
TRBJ1-4 TRBV25-1 few NA CASSEMRGRTEKLFF TGTGCCAGCAGTGAAATGAGGGGAAGGACCGAAAAACTGTTTTTT
TRBJ1-1 TRBV19 NA NA CASSIMGGRGAFF TGTGCCAGTAGTATCATGGGGGGACGTGGAGCTTTCTTT
TRBJ1-1 TRBV9 NA TRBD1 CASSVEGQGEAEAFF TGTGCCAGCAGCGTAGAGGGACAGGGAGAGGCTGAAGCTTTCTTT
TRBJ1-6 TRBV5-1 NA TRBD1 CASSLTGESSPLHF TGCGCCAGCAGTCTGACAGGGGAGAGTTCACCCCTCCACTTT
TRBJ1-2 TRBV27 once NA CASSTQGIGDYGYTF TGTGCCAGCAGTACGCAGGGGATAGGTGACTATGGCTACACCTTC
TRBJ2-1 TRBV14 few TRBD2 CASSNSGGRLDEQFF TGTGCCAGCAGCAATAGCGGGGGGCGTCTCGATGAGCAGTTCTTC
TRBJ1-1 TRBV20-1 NA NA CSAQDSEAFF TGCAGTGCTCAAGACTCTGAAGCTTTCTTT
TRBJ2-7 TRBV10-3 NA NA CAISETAPGQPYEQYF TGTGCCATCAGTGAAACCGCCCCAGGCCAACCCTACGAGCAGTACTTC
TRBJ2-5 TRBV28 NA NA CASSLGGASQYF TGTGCCAGCAGTTTGGGGGGGGCGTCCCAGTACTTC
TRBJ1-2 TRBV6-1 NA NA CASSEGAGSIGYTF TGTGCCAGCAGTGAAGGGGCAGGGTCGATTGGCTACACCTTC